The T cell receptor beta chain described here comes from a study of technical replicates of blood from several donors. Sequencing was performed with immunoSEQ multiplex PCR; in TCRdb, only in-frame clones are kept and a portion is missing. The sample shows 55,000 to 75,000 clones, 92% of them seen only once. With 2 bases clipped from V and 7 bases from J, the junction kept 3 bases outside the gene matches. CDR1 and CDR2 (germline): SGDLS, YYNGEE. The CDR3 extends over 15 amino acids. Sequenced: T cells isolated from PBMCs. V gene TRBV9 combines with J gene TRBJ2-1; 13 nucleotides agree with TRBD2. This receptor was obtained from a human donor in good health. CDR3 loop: CASSVGLAGENEQFF. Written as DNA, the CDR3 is TGTGCCAGCAGCGTCGGACTAGCGGGAGAGAATGAGCAGTTCTTC.